One sample yielded the 32 T cell receptor beta chains listed below, sequenced in a study of blood T cell repertoires in COVID-19. Here immunoSEQ multiplex PCR was the method, and the copy in TCRdb shows in-frame clones only, minus some. The sample shows about 140,000 clones, over 75% of them seen only once. Sequenced: peripheral blood. These receptors originate from a human donor in a cohort sampled during active COVID-19.

V is TRBV9 and J is TRBJ2-1, with 11 bases lining up with TRBD2. Per germline, CDR1 SGDLS and CDR2 YYNGEE. This CDR3 region has 15 residues. J was trimmed by 9 bases and V by 1 base; bases with no gene match: 6. CDR3 amino acids: CASSVRVTSGTEQFF. The CDR3 DNA sequence: TGTGCCAGCAGCGTACGGGTGACTAGCGGGACTGAGCAGTTCTTC.

This clone was detected only once. The rearrangement links TRBV5-4 to TRBJ1-3; D remains ambiguous. The CDR3 loop spans 15 amino acids. V lost 0 bases and J lost 3, with 10 bases in between. Germline CDR1 SGHNT, CDR2 YYREEE (reference sequence). The CDR3 DNA follows: TGTGCCAGCAGCTTGGACCCGGGTGGTGGAAACACCATATATTTT. Protein: CASSLDPGGGNTIYF.

The rearrangement links TRBV11-1 to TRBJ2-5; tentatively, D is TRBD1 (5 bases). CDR1 is SGHAT and CDR2 is FQDESV in the germline V gene (reference sequence). CDR3 length: 11 residues. Trimming pared 5 bases from V and 7 bases from J, leaving 8 bases between. In DNA, the CDR3 is TGTGCCAGCAGCACAAGGGGGACCCAGTACTTC. Residues: CASSTRGTQYF.

The V and J genes are TRBV18 and TRBJ2-3, with D perhaps TRBD1 (6 bases). The germline V gene encodes CDR1 KGHSH and CDR2 LQKENI. The CDR3 is 14 amino acids. Trimming stripped 6 bases from V and 6 bases from J, with 16 bases between. The CDR3 coding sequence is TGTGCCAGCTCGGGGGCCGGGAACTTGGATACGCAGTATTTT. Protein: CASSGAGNLDTQYF.

This chain uses TRBV6-6 with TRBJ1-4, with D unresolved. V was shortened by 6 bases and J by 6 bases, with 14 bases between the two germline ends. Germline V lookup: CDR1 MNHNY, CDR2 SVGAGI (reference sequence). The CDR3 has 14 amino acids. CDR3 region: CASRPYYGDEKLFF. The CDR3 region has the DNA TGTGCCAGCAGGCCGTACTACGGGGATGAAAAACTGTTTTTT.

This chain connects TRBV27 to TRBJ1-6; 8 bases fit TRBD1. The V segment lost 3 bases and the J segment 8 bases; nucleotides outside the gene matches: 3. This CDR3 is 14 amino acids long. Germline CDR1 is MNHEY and CDR2 is SMNVEV (reference sequence). This chain's CDR3 is CASSLDREYSPLHF. DNA for the CDR3: TGTGCCAGCAGTTTGGACAGGGAATATTCACCCCTCCACTTT.

V gene TRBV30 combines with J gene TRBJ2-2, with 7 bases that match TRBD2. Looked up from germline, CDR1 is GTSNPN and CDR2 is SVGIG (reference sequence). Germline trimming cut 2 bases from V and 4 bases from J; bases unmatched to any gene: 4. There are 14 residues in the CDR3. CDR3 nucleotides: TGTGCCTGGAGTCGGGGAGGGTTCACCGGGGAGCTGTTTTTT. Protein sequence: CAWSRGGFTGELFF.

V gene TRBV2 combines with J gene TRBJ2-3, with a possible D match to TRBD2 (6 bases). This CDR3 region has 15 residues. Trimming removed 11 bases at V and 0 bases at J, with 18 bases between. CDR1 SNHLY and CDR2 FYNNEI come from the germline V gene. CDR3 sequence reads: CAGPPLASSTDTQYF. The CDR3 DNA is TGTGCCGGACCCCCACTAGCATCTAGCACAGATACGCAGTATTTT.

CDR3 DNA sequence: TGCAGCACCAATGACAGGGGCACTGAAGCTTTCTTT. Its translation is CSTNDRGTEAFF. The gene calls are TRBV29-1 and TRBJ1-1, with 8 bases aligning to TRBD1. With V trimmed by 8 bases and J by 4 bases, 6 bases remained unmatched. The germline V gene has CDR1 SQVTM and CDR2 ANQGSEA. The CDR3 spans 12 residues.

V is TRBV7-3 and J is TRBJ2-2; no reliable D call. CDR3 size: 13 residues. The germline gives CDR1 SGHTA, CDR2 FQGTGA. V shed 2 bases and J shed 7 bases, with 8 bases lying between them. The CDR3, as DNA: TGTGCCAGCAGCTTAGGGCCTAACGGGGAGCTGTTTTTT. It is translated as CASSLGPNGELFF.

In this sample, this clone turned up many times. The genes are TRBV7-2 and TRBJ2-7; tentatively, D is TRBD2 (6 bases). With 4 bases removed from V and 6 bases from J, the gap between germline ends came to 7 bases. Germline CDR1 and CDR2: SGHTA and FQGNSA. The CDR3 is 11 residues long. CDR3 sequence: CASSWGLEQYV. Here the CDR3 DNA reads TGTGCCAGCAGCTGGGGACTCGAGCAGTACGTC.

This chain uses TRBV10-3 with TRBJ2-7; 7 bases map to TRBD1. The V segment lost 8 bases and the J segment 3 bases; nucleotides outside the gene matches: 10. The V gene's germline CDR1 is ENHRY and CDR2 SYGVKD. This CDR3 has 14 residues. This CDR3 is CAIRPRDSIYEQYF. The CDR3 DNA is TGTGCCATCCGCCCCAGGGACAGCATCTACGAGCAGTACTTC.

Only a few counts were recorded for this clone. The chain links TRBV11-3 to TRBJ2-2; D not certain. The CDR3 length is 15 residues. V shed 3 bases and J shed 0 bases, with 8 bases lying between them. Per germline, CDR1 SGHNT and CDR2 YENEEA. CDR3 loop: CASSFGLANTGELFF. In DNA form, the CDR3 reads TGTGCCAGCAGCTTTGGCCTAGCGAACACCGGGGAGCTGTTTTTT.

This chain links TRBV19 with TRBJ1-1, with 8 bases lining up with TRBD1. CDR3 length: 13 residues. CDR1 and CDR2 from the germline V gene are LNHDA and SQIVND (reference sequence). V was clipped by 6 bases and J by 4 bases; unmatched bases: 4. In DNA, the CDR3 is TGTGCCAGTAGAGGACAGGGTATCACTGAAGCTTTCTTT. Residues: CASRGQGITEAFF. Supplemented by reference TRBV19 and TRBJ1-1, the full variable domain reads DGGITQSPKYLFRKEGQNVTLSCEQNLNHDAMYWYRQDPGQGLRLIYYSQIVNDFQKGDIAEGYSVSREKKESFPLTVTSAQKNPTAFYLCASRGQGITEAFFGQGTRLTVV.

The chain links TRBV10-3 to TRBJ2-2; 7 nucleotides match TRBD1. V lost 10 bases, J lost 1 base, and 6 bases stayed unmatched. The CDR3 contains 14 residues. Germline CDR1 and CDR2: ENHRY and SYGVKD. The CDR3, as DNA: TGTGCCACAGGGGACAGCCGGAACACCGGGGAGCTGTTTTTT. Translating gives CATGDSRNTGELFF.

V gene TRBV25-1 combines with J gene TRBJ1-6, with D tentatively TRBD1 (5 bases). This CDR3 is 15 amino acids long. Germline V CDR1 and CDR2: MGHDK, SYGVNS. V was cut by 1 base and J by 8 bases, with 12 bases left in between. The CDR3 DNA sequence: TGTGCCAGCAGTGAATGGAGGGGAGGGGATTCACCCCTCCACTTT. The encoded protein is CASSEWRGGDSPLHF. The complete variable domain, with remaining parts taken from reference TRBV25-1 and TRBJ1-6, reads EADIYQTPRYLVIGTGKKITLECSQTMGHDKMYWYQQDPGMELHLIHYSYGVNSTEKGDLSSESTVSRIRTEHFPLTLESARPSHTSQYLCASSEWRGGDSPLHFGNGTRLTVT.

The chain is built from TRBV29-1 and TRBJ2-1, with TRBD2 matching over 12 bases. In germline, CDR1 is SQVTM, CDR2 ANQGSEA. CDR3 size: 13 residues. The J segment lost 9 bases and the V segment lost 2 bases, leaving 2 bases of the junction unmatched. CDR3: CSVELAGGVEQFF. CDR3 nucleotide sequence: TGCAGCGTTGAACTAGCGGGAGGGGTTGAGCAGTTCTTC.

This clone has more than one count but fewer than ten. The chain has TRBV7-2 and TRBJ2-7; 7 nucleotides line up with TRBD1. After removal of 3 bases from V and 0 bases from J, the junction contained 5 bases not matched to a gene. This CDR3 has 15 residues. Germline lookup yields CDR1 SGHTA and CDR2 FQGNSA. This CDR3 reads CASSFQTGNSYEQYF. The CDR3 coding sequence is TGTGCCAGCAGCTTTCAGACAGGGAACTCCTACGAGCAGTACTTC.

This rearrangement joins TRBV28 to TRBJ1-5, with D hard to call. Looked up from germline, CDR1 is MDHEN and CDR2 is SYDVKM. Trimming stripped 10 bases from V and 7 bases from J, with 17 bases between. This CDR3 comprises 13 residues. CDR3 sequence (DNA): TGTGCCACTTTGGCCGGGAGGAGCCAGCCCCAGCATTTT. Translation gives CATLAGRSQPQHF.

This chain joins TRBV11-3 and TRBJ2-3; 8 bases align to TRBD2. The CDR3 covers 15 residues. The trim removed 5 bases at V and 0 bases at J, leaving 4 bases unmatched. Germline V gene lookup returns CDR1 SGHNT and CDR2 YENEEA. The CDR3 loop reads CASSSGTRSTDTQYF. CDR3 DNA sequence: TGTGCCAGCAGCAGCGGGACTAGAAGCACAGATACGCAGTATTTT.

The rearrangement uses TRBV10-3 and TRBJ2-3; TRBD1 matches at 8 bases. This CDR3 contains 14 residues. The V gene end was trimmed by 7 bases and the J gene end by 2 bases; junction bases not matched to a gene: 5. Germline V lookup: CDR1 ENHRY, CDR2 SYGVKD. The CDR3 DNA is TGTGCCATCACTGGGACAGGTTCCACAGATACGCAGTATTTT. Translation: CAITGTGSTDTQYF.

Here the CDR3 DNA reads TGTGCCAGCAGTCCGCGGGGGACAATCCAAGAGACCCAGTACTTC. This encodes CASSPRGTIQETQYF. The V call is TRBV25-1, the J call TRBJ2-5; D is perhaps TRBD2 (7 bases). The CDR3 extends over 15 amino acids. Per the germline V gene, CDR1 is MGHDK and CDR2 is SYGVNS. Deletions cut 5 bases from V and 1 base from J, with 14 bases between.

The CDR3, as DNA: TGTGCCAGCATCGACAGTACGCCGGGTCAGCCCCAGCATTTT. Translated, it gives CASIDSTPGQPQHF. The chain couples TRBV21-1 to TRBJ1-5; the table assigns TRBD1, which was not confirmed against the DNA. TRBV21-1 constitutes a pseudogene. CDR3 length: 14 residues.

The rearrangement uses TRBV5-6 and TRBJ2-2, with D perhaps TRBD1 (7 bases). Deletions cut 4 bases from V and 4 bases from J, with 14 bases between. This CDR3 region has 15 residues. From germline, CDR1 is SGHDT and CDR2 YYEEEE. The DNA of the CDR3 is TGTGCCAGCAGCCGCAGGGGGGCCGGCACCGGGGAGCTGTTTTTT. Translation: CASSRRGAGTGELFF.

This clone showed up just a few times. The V gene is TRBV9, the J gene TRBJ2-1, with 8 bases that match TRBD1. The junction had 6 bases not matched to a gene; V was cut back by 7 bases and J by 3 bases. CDR1 and CDR2 from the germline V gene are SGDLS and YYNGEE. The CDR3 has 14 amino acids. The CDR3 region is CASGSGGIYNEQFF. The CDR3 DNA sequence: TGTGCCAGCGGGTCAGGGGGCATCTACAATGAGCAGTTCTTC. Variable domain in full (rest from reference TRBV9 and TRBJ2-1): DSGVTQTPKHLITATGQRVTLRCSPRSGDLSVYWYQQSLDQGLQFLIQYYNGEERAKGNILERFSAQQFPDLHSELNLSSLELGDSALYFCASGSGGIYNEQFFGPGTRLTVL.

The V gene is TRBV2, the J gene TRBJ2-1; maybe TRBD2 (5 bases). Per the germline V gene, CDR1 is SNHLY and CDR2 is FYNNEI. V lost 2 bases and J 6 bases, leaving 11 bases between the germline ends. The CDR3 contains 14 residues. The CDR3 region is CASSELSSVNEQFF. The CDR3 region has the DNA TGTGCCAGCAGTGAACTAAGTAGCGTCAATGAGCAGTTCTTC.

The chain combines TRBV6-5 with TRBJ1-2; 7 bases are shared with TRBD1. V lost 6 bases, J lost 4 bases, and 5 bases stayed unmatched. The CDR3 has 13 amino acids. Germline V gene data show CDR1 as MNHEY and CDR2 as SVGAGI. This CDR3 reads CASRMPGGYGYTF. The CDR3 nucleotides are TGTGCCAGCAGGATGCCAGGGGGCTATGGCTACACCTTC.

The chain is built from TRBV19 and TRBJ2-1; maybe TRBD1 (5 bases). The CDR3 extends over 16 amino acids. Looked up from germline, CDR1 is LNHDA and CDR2 is SQIVND (reference sequence). V was pared by 7 bases and J by 0 bases, with 16 bases between. The CDR3 region is CASIGADASSYNEQFF. CDR3 nucleotides: TGTGCCAGTATAGGGGCTGACGCCAGCTCCTACAATGAGCAGTTCTTC.

This chain links TRBV5-3 with TRBJ1-1; D is ambiguous. TRBV5-3 is an ORF; its function is uncertain. The CDR3 consists of 16 residues. V was cut by 3 bases and J by 5 bases, with 20 bases left in between. The CDR3 nucleotides read TGTGCCAGAAGCTGTAGGGTCGGGCGCCGGGAGACTGAAGCTTTCTTT. It is translated as CARSCRVGRRETEAFF.

This chain joins TRBV3-1 (or the pseudogene TRBV3-2) and TRBJ1-3; 9 positions agree with TRBD1. The trim removed 1 base at V and 4 bases at J, leaving 5 bases unmatched. Germline loops: CDR1 LGHDT, CDR2 YNNKEL (reference sequence). The CDR3 runs 16 residues. CDR3 sequence (DNA): TGTGCCAGCAGCCAAGGGACAGGGGTATTCGGAAACACCATATATTTT. Its translation is CASSQGTGVFGNTIYF.

The V call is TRBV7-6, the J call TRBJ2-1; TRBD1 matches at 8 bases. Germline assignment: CDR1 SGHVS and CDR2 FNYEAQ. J gave up 4 bases and V 5 bases, and 7 bases lay outside the gene matches. CDR3 length: 15 amino acids. CDR3 DNA sequence: TGTGCCAGCAGCCTCGGTCAGGGGGCTTACAATGAGCAGTTCTTC. This gives the protein CASSLGQGAYNEQFF.

This chain uses TRBV18 with TRBJ2-7; 11 bases are shared with TRBD1. In germline, CDR1 is KGHSH, CDR2 LQKENI. This CDR3 spans 15 amino acids. The V segment lost 3 bases and the J segment 4 bases; nucleotides outside the gene matches: 5. The chain's CDR3 is CASSPRTGGSYEQYF. The DNA for the CDR3 is TGTGCCAGCTCACCGCGGACAGGGGGCTCTTACGAGCAGTACTTC.